One and the same sample provided the 20 T cell receptor beta chains below, sequenced in a study of molecular identifiers for immune sequencing clone quantification. From the PCR reads, TCRdb called clonotypes with MiXCR, one entry per CDR3 protein. The sample includes approximately 550,000 distinct CDR3 sequences, around 23% seen only once; the top ten take roughly 0.79%. The material sequenced was naive CD8+ T cells from blood, with Jurkat cell RNA spiked in. Indicated subset: FACS-sorted CD8+CD4-CCR7+CD45RA+ naive T cells. These receptors all come from a human donor in good health. Some libraries in this study had Jurkat cell RNA spiked in.

This clonotype has a count of ten or more. The genes are TRBV7-9 and TRBJ2-5, with D unclear. The V end was cut by 1 base, the J end by 1 base, with 4 bases between. The CDR3 sequence is 13 residues long. Germline V gene lookup returns CDR1 SEHNR and CDR2 FQNEAQ (reference sequence). The CDR3 DNA follows: TGTGCCAGCAGCTTAGAATCCCAAGAGACCCAGTACTTC. Translated: CASSLESQETQYF. The complete variable domain, with remaining parts taken from reference TRBV7-9 and TRBJ2-5, reads DTGVSQNPRHKITKRGQNVTFRCDPISEHNRLYWYRQTLGQGPEFLTYFQNEAQLEKSRLLSDRFSAERPKGSFSTLEIQRTEQGDSAMYLCASSLESQETQYFGPGTRLLVL.

On this clonotype itself: This may stem from a read error, because a much larger clone lies one nucleotide away. In this CDR3 the conserved last residue, phenylalanine or tryptophan, is missing, so a read error is likely. The CDR3 DNA follows: TGTGCCAGCAGTTCAGTCCCGGCGTTCCCCCCAGAAGCTTTCCTT. Its translation: CASSSVPAFPPEAFL. V is TRBV6-2 or TRBV6-3 and J is TRBJ1-1; the D is unclear. Germline loops: CDR1 MNHEY, CDR2 SVGEGT. The CDR3 is made up of 15 amino acids. Trimming took off 4 bases at V and 8 bases at J, with 20 bases between the two ends.

This clonotype has more than one count but fewer than ten. The chain couples TRBV9 to TRBJ1-1, with D possibly TRBD1 on 5 matching bases. Trimming took 4 bases from V and 8 from J, leaving 18 bases between them. Looked up from germline, CDR1 is SGDLS and CDR2 is YYNGEE. This CDR3 is 14 amino acids long. Written as DNA, the CDR3 is TGTGCCAGCAGCATCGGTTCCAGGGTCCAGGAAGCTTTCTTT. This encodes CASSIGSRVQEAFF.

With regard to this clonotype: A read error may explain this, as a much larger clone is one base away. The V call is TRBV7-7, the J call TRBJ2-1; D not resolved. Germline V CDR1 and CDR2: SSHAT, FNYEAQ (reference sequence). Trimming shortened V by 1 base and J by 5 bases, and 21 bases separated the two germline ends. The CDR3 runs 18 residues. The CDR3 DNA reads TGTGCCAGCAGCTTAGAGCTCGTGGGCCCACAAACCCACAATGAGCAGTTCTTC. This translates into CASSLELVGPQTHNEQFF.

CDR3 sequence reads: CASSDKTDTVRFWEETQYF. In nucleotides, the CDR3 is TGTGCCAGCAGCGACAAAACGGACACCGTCCGGTTTTGGGAAGAGACCCAGTACTTC. The chain combines TRBV11-2 with TRBJ2-5, with a possible D match to TRBD1 (5 bases). Germline loops: CDR1 SGHAT, CDR2 FQNNGV. CDR3 length: 19 amino acids. Trimming shortened V by 5 bases and J by 3 bases, and 28 bases separated the two germline ends.

The sample holds a few counts of this clonotype. At one boundary the junction diverges from the germline segment, which might be a read error. The chain recombines TRBV28 with TRBJ2-5, with no clear D. The germline V gene has CDR1 MDHEN and CDR2 SYDVKM. CDR3 length: 13 amino acids. CDR3 nucleotide sequence: TGTGCCAGCGGTGGTAGTTGGCAAGAGGCCCAGTACTTC. It is translated as CASGGSWQEAQYF. The full variable domain, rest sourced from reference TRBV28 and TRBJ2-5, is DVKVTQSSRYLVKRTGEKVFLECVQDMDHENMFWYRQDPGLGLRLIYFSYDVKMKEKGDIPEGYSVSREKKERFSLILESASTNQTSMYLCASGGSWQEAQYFGPGTRLLVL.

Comment on this clonotype: This may come from a read error, since a much larger clone is one base off. This CDR3 is CASRQTGRNYGYTF. The DNA for the CDR3 is TGTGCCAGCAGACAAACGGGCAGAAACTATGGCTACACCTTC. The rearrangement links TRBV7-9 to TRBJ1-2; unclear D gene. Germline V gene data show CDR1 as SEHNR and CDR2 as FQNEAQ (reference sequence). The CDR3 is made up of 14 amino acids. The V gene lost 6 bases and the J gene lost 2 bases, with 13 bases spanning the gap.

The chain joins TRBV12-3 or TRBV12-4 to TRBJ1-2; D gene ambiguous. V dropped 0 bases and J dropped 1 base, with 12 bases sitting between them. The CDR3 extends over 16 amino acids. The CDR3 loop reads CASSLARLGSNYGYTF. The CDR3 bases are TGTGCCAGCAGTTTAGCGCGATTAGGCAGTAACTATGGCTACACCTTC.

The chain joins TRBV11-1 to TRBJ2-3; D is unresolved. This CDR3 spans 12 amino acids. V lost 6 bases to trimming and J lost 5 bases, with 9 bases between them. Germline loops: CDR1 SGHAT, CDR2 FQDESV (reference sequence). CDR3 nucleotides: TGTGCCAGCAGTCAAAAGGGAGATACGCAGTATTTT. It specifies CASSQKGDTQYF. Full variable domain (rest looked up from reference TRBV11-1 and TRBJ2-3): EAEVAQSPRYKITEKSQAVAFWCDPISGHATLYWYRQILGQGPELLVQFQDESVVDDSQLPKDRFSAERLKGVDSTLKIQPAELGDSAMYLCASSQKGDTQYFGPGTRLTVL.

This clonotype was counted a few times. The chain combines TRBV4-1 with TRBJ2-7, with 8 bases matching TRBD1. Germline V gene lookup returns CDR1 MGHRA and CDR2 YSYEKL. The CDR3 has 15 amino acids. V dropped 3 bases and J dropped 4; count of bases not matched to a gene: 8. The CDR3 here is CASSQETGEWYEQYF. In DNA, the CDR3 is TGCGCCAGCAGCCAGGAGACAGGGGAGTGGTACGAGCAGTACTTC.

The chain recombines TRBV20-1 with TRBJ2-2, with 9 bases that match TRBD2. Germline CDR1 DFQATT, CDR2 SNEGSKA (reference sequence). CDR3 length: 13 amino acids. The CDR3 sequence is CKGGLANTGELFF. CDR3 bases: TGCAAAGGGGGACTAGCAAACACCGGGGAGCTGTTTTTT.

This clonotype was picked up many times. The V call is TRBV20-1, the J call TRBJ2-7; 10 positions agree with TRBD2. Germline CDR1 reads DFQATT; CDR2 reads SNEGSKA (reference sequence). V lost 5 bases and J lost 4; bases outside the gene matches: 11. The CDR3 length is 15 residues. CDR3 DNA: TGCAGTGCTCCAGTACCCGGACTAGCGGTTTACGAGCAGTACTTC. Protein: CSAPVPGLAVYEQYF.

This clonotype has a count of ten or more. The chain recombines TRBV20-1 with TRBJ2-6; no definite D call. Looked up from germline, CDR1 is DFQATT and CDR2 is SNEGSKA (reference sequence). There are 12 residues in the CDR3. Trimming took 6 bases from V and 2 from J, leaving 5 bases between them. CDR3: CSASPGANVLTF. As DNA, the CDR3 is TGCAGTGCCAGCCCTGGGGCCAACGTCCTGACTTTC.

A remark on this clonotype: A much larger clone sits a single nucleotide away, making a read error possible. This chain joins TRBV7-2 and TRBJ1-1; D gene uncertain. Trimming stripped 7 bases from V and 7 bases from J, with 19 bases between. The CDR3 contains 14 residues. Germline lookup yields CDR1 SGHTA and CDR2 FQGNSA. CDR3 loop: CASNPRWGIREAFF. The CDR3 DNA sequence: TGTGCCAGCAACCCACGTTGGGGTATCCGTGAAGCTTTCTTT.

The chain has TRBV28 and TRBJ2-1, with 9 bases aligning to TRBD2. CDR1 and CDR2 (germline): MDHEN, SYDVKM. Losses at the gene ends were 5 bases for V and 9 bases for J; bases not matched to a gene: 20. The CDR3 has 18 residues. The DNA of the CDR3 is TGTGCCAGCAGTCCCCCCTACCACTTGGCGGGAGGGGATAGTGAGCAGTTCTTC. It is translated as CASSPPYHLAGGDSEQFF.

The chain links TRBV5-1 to TRBJ2-7; tentatively, D is TRBD1 or TRBD2 (5 bases each). V was shortened by 4 bases and J by 7 bases, with 18 bases between the two germline ends. Germline loops: CDR1 SGHRS, CDR2 YFSETQ. The CDR3 length is 14 residues. The CDR3 region has the DNA TGCGCCAGCAGCGTAATGATCGGGACGGTGGAGCAGTACTTC. Translating it yields CASSVMIGTVEQYF.

The genes are TRBV21-1 and TRBJ1-5; no check of the table's D call, TRBD1, against the DNA was made. TRBV21-1 is designated a pseudogene. This CDR3 is 15 amino acids long. The CDR3 here is CASSKLTVSNQPQHF. The DNA for the CDR3 is TGTGCCAGCAGCAAACTGACAGTTAGCAATCAGCCCCAGCATTTT.

This clonotype was seen only a few times. This chain connects TRBV6-2 or TRBV6-3 to TRBJ2-2; D gene unclear. The CDR3 runs to 13 residues. In germline, CDR1 is MNHEY, CDR2 SVGEGT. V lost 2 bases and J lost 7, with 8 bases in between. The DNA of the CDR3 is TGTGCCAGCAGTTACAGGTCGTACGGGGAGCTGTTTTTT. Translated: CASSYRSYGELFF.

A word on this clonotype: A read error is possible here, since a much larger clone lies one base away. This chain links TRBV6-4 with TRBJ2-3; D unclear. Germline CDR1 reads MRHNA; CDR2 reads SNTAGT. The length of the CDR3 is 15 residues. Trimming left V 0 bases short and J 4 bases short, with 11 bases between. CDR3 nucleotide sequence: TGTGCCAGCAGTGACTCGGGCGACCGCGCAGATACGCAGTATTTT. As protein: CASSDSGDRADTQYF.

This clonotype was seen a handful of times. V usage is TRBV4-1 and J usage is TRBJ1-1, with a possible D match to TRBD1 (6 bases). CDR3 length equals 14 residues. Germline assignment: CDR1 MGHRA and CDR2 YSYEKL. Trimming took off 8 bases at V and 1 base at J, with 14 bases between the two ends. The CDR3 loop is CASRREDRNTEAFF. CDR3 bases: TGCGCCAGCCGACGGGAGGACAGGAACACTGAAGCTTTCTTT.